The entry that follows covers one T cell receptor beta chain sequence. What it binds is not known. The entry originates in a study of CD4 T cells in relation to SARS-CoV-2 and coronaviruses. V lost 6 bases and J lost 5, with 25 bases in between. The CDR3 consists of 18 residues. CDR1 and CDR2 from the germline V gene are MDHEN and SYDVKM. The data were produced by immunoSEQ multiplex PCR, yet TCRdb's version contains in-frame clones alone and is incomplete. The sample lists about 36,000 clones, around four fifths occurring once. More than 7.5 x 10^4 naive or memory CD4+ cells were cultured with CEF peptides for about 10 days.

The TCR sequence derives from an adult with COVID-19. The chain carries TRBV28 and TRBJ2-2, with D perhaps given as TRBD1 or TRBD2 (5 bases each). Sequencing was carried out using memory CD4+ T cells from PBMCs, cultured in vitro. For the CDR3, the DNA is TGTGCCAGCAGAACAAGTGGGAGAGGGACCCTGAGGACCGGGGAGCTGTTTTTT. It is translated as CASRTSGRGTLRTGELFF.